This T cell receptor (beta chain) was observed in a study of tumor and adjacent non-tumor tissue in lung cancer (dated by TCRdb to 2017 to 2018). About the full investigation: By cancer type, the cohort comprised eleven to twelve adenocarcinoma patients, a couple of squamous cell carcinoma patients and 1 small cell lung cancer patient. Ages among the approximately 15 patients ranged from about 30 to 80 years, there were some 10 men and 5 women, and disease was at TNM stage I to III. Sequencing produced more than 100,000,000 productive TCRbeta reads in total, an average of about 4.17 million reads per sample. Bulk TCRbeta repertoires were compared between lung tumor tissue and matched distant non-tumor lung tissue obtained from under 18 lung cancer patients. TCRbeta CDR3 sequencing was performed on a few dozen paired specimens, with one tumor sample and one normal lung sample collected per patient.

The germline V gene specifies SGHDT as CDR1 and YYEEEE as CDR2. From cysteine to phenylalanine, the CDR3 is 15 amino acids long. The CDR3 DNA has 45 bases and is translated from base 1. Trimming leaves V shorter by 3 bases and J shorter by 5 bases, with the junction holding 11 bases beyond the gene matches. A remark on this clonotype: What this receptor recognizes is not known. No much larger clone exists at a distance of one base, and base qualities are not known.

RNA was extracted from bulk unsorted tissue and checked for quality with a NanoDrop ND-1000 and an Agilent 2100. The donors were newly diagnosed lung cancer patients admitted for thoracic surgery in China from August to November 2014 who had not received prior chemotherapy. Patients with previous radiotherapy or chemotherapy, or with another concurrent cancer, were excluded from the study. Surgical tissue pieces of 1-2 cm3 were preserved in RNAlater solution and were kept at -80 degrees C until use. The receptor library was made with multiplex PCR. Instrument on record: Illumina HiSeq 2500. Following protocols modified from ARM-PCR, the researchers constructed TCRbeta libraries through three rounds of nested PCR with primers (Table S4). PCR products of 200-500 bp were gel-excised and purified with the QIAquick gel extraction kit before sequencing. The original methods were these. Trimmomatic was used to clean the reads, FLASH merged the cleaned reads into complete CDR3 sequences, and MiTCR assigned the sequences to V(D)J germline segments. VDJtools was used to compute clonal diversity as the inverse Simpson's index. A read counted as productive if the sequence was in-frame and lacked a premature stop codon. TCRdb itself trimmed the public reads at Q25 with fastp, ran MiXCR and retained productive beta chains. Every distinct CDR3 protein forms one entry, paired with its most common genes and DNA. TCRdb, rather than the study authors, made the V and J calls. Within this sample are about 93,000 distinct CDR3 sequences, with approximately 70% of them counted one time only. Together, the top ten hold approximately 16% of the sample.

Study-level results and caveats: Peripheral blood was not sequenced, so blood TCRbeta repertoires in these lung cancer patients were not examined. Neither the sequencing platform nor unique molecular identifiers are named or mentioned anywhere in the methods. With only about 16 patients in the cohort, the authors noted that larger samples and more detailed clinical data are needed. Younger patients had significantly higher TCR diversity, and higher tumor TCR diversity was associated with shorter overall and disease-free survival. The top 100 clones accounted for a significantly larger cumulative portion of the repertoire in normal lung than in tumor tissue. TCR diversity (inverse Simpson) was significantly higher in tumor than in normal lung tissue (431.37 vs 166.20, P = 0.0075, Mann-Whitney U test).

The source is a man aged 60 to 69 with non-small cell lung cancer. The sample consisted of lung tumor tissue. The receptor chain draws on TRBV5-6 and TRBJ2-7, and 7 junction bases match TRBD1. The bases read TGTGCCAGCAGCTACACTGGGACAGTGGACCACGAGCAGTACTTC. It codes for CASSYTGTVDHEQYF.